The 6 T cell receptor beta chains reported below all come from one sample, sequenced in a study of technical replicates of blood from four donors. Assay used: immunoSEQ multiplex PCR; TCRdb lists only in-frame clones, some missing. There are some 69,000 clones in the sample; over 75% occur only once, and roughly 4.8% lies in the top ten. Sample: PBMCs. The receptors shown here come from a human donor in good health. Some clones in this sample may be carry-over from other donors' samples.

The rearrangement links TRBV7-9 to TRBJ1-4; the match to TRBD1 covers 7 bases. The CDR3 runs to 16 residues. CDR1 and CDR2 (germline): SEHNR, FQNEAQ (reference sequence). Losses at the gene ends were 5 bases for V and 8 bases for J; bases not matched to a gene: 14. CDR3 region: CASSRRQGWAEEKLFF. CDR3 sequence (DNA): TGTGCCAGCAGCAGACGACAGGGATGGGCTGAAGAAAAACTGTTTTTT.

The V and J genes are TRBV7-6 and TRBJ2-1; 9 bases align to TRBD1. Trimming took 5 bases from V and 5 from J; bases not matched to a gene: 10. This CDR3 spans 16 amino acids. Germline V gene data show CDR1 as SGHVS and CDR2 as FNYEAQ. The CDR3 reads CASSPRVGQGNNEQFF. CDR3 sequence (DNA): TGTGCCAGCAGCCCAAGAGTGGGACAGGGCAACAATGAGCAGTTCTTC.

This clone was detected a few times. The V call is TRBV9, the J call TRBJ2-2; 12 positions agree with TRBD2. Trimming cost V 5 bases and J 4 bases; bases outside gene matches: 3. Per the germline V gene, CDR1 is SGDLS and CDR2 is YYNGEE. This CDR3 comprises 15 residues. CDR3: CASSRLAGVTGELFF. In DNA form, the CDR3 reads TGTGCCAGCAGTCGACTAGCGGGAGTCACCGGGGAGCTGTTTTTT.

The table lists this clone with a count of one. The CDR3 nucleotides are TGTGCCAGCAGGGGGCCTTATAATGAGCAGTTCTTC. Its translation is CASRGPYNEQFF. The genes are TRBV6-1 and TRBJ2-1; D is possibly TRBD1 (5 bases). From germline, CDR1 is MNHNS and CDR2 SASEGT. The CDR3 has 12 amino acids. The V end was cut by 6 bases, the J end by 7 bases, with 10 bases between.

J is TRBJ2-3 and V is TRBV10-3, with TRBD2 matching over 7 bases. The CDR3 is 14 amino acids. The trim removed 3 bases at V and 14 bases at J, leaving 14 bases unmatched. Germline CDR1 is ENHRY and CDR2 is SYGVKD. CDR3 protein: CAISDRASGTLGYF. The CDR3 nucleotides read TGTGCCATCAGTGATAGGGCTAGCGGAACCCTAGGGTATTTT.

The chain couples TRBV29-1 to TRBJ1-2, with TRBD1 matching 7 bases. The trim removed 5 bases at V and 3 bases at J, leaving 6 bases unmatched. Germline V lookup: CDR1 SQVTM, CDR2 ANQGSEA. The CDR3 spans 13 residues. This chain's CDR3 is CSVQRQGHYGYTF. The CDR3 nucleotides are TGCAGCGTTCAACGACAGGGCCACTATGGCTACACCTTC.